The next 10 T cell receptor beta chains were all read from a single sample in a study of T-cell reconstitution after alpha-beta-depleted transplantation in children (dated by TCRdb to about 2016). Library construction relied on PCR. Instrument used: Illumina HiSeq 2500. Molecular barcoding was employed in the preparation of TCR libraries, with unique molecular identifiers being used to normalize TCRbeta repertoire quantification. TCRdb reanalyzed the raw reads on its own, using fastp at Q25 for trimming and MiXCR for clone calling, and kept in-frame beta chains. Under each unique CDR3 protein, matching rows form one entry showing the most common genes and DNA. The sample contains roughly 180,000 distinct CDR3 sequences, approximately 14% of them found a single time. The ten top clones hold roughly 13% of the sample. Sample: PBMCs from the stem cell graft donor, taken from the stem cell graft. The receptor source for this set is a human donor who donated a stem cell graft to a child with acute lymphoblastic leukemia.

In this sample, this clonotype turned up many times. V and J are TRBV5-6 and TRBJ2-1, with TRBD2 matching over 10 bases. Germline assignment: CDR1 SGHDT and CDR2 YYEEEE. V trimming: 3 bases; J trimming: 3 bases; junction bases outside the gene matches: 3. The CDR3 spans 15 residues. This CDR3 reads CASSSGTSDYNEQFF. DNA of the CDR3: TGTGCCAGCAGCTCCGGGACTAGCGACTACAATGAGCAGTTCTTC.

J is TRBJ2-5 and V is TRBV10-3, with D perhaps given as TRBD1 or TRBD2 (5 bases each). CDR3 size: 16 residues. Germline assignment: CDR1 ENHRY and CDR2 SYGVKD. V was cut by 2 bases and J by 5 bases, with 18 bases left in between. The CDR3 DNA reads TGTGCCATCAGTGAGCCGACCGCCCGGGGCTTGGAGACCCAGTACTTC. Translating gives CAISEPTARGLETQYF.

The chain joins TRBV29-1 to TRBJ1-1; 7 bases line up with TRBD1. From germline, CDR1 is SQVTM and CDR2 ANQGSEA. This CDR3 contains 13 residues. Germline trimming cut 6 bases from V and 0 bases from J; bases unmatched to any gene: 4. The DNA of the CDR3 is TGCAGCGTCTTGGACAGGATGAACACTGAAGCTTTCTTT. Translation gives CSVLDRMNTEAFF.

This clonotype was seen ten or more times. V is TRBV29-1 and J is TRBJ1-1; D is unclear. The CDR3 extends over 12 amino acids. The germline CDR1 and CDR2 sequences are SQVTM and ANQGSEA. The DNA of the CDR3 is TGCAGTTGTAAGATTGGTAACACTGAAGCTTTCTTT. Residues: CSCKIGNTEAFF. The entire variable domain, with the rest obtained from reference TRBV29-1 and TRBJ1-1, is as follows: SAVISQKPSRDICQRGTSLTIQCQVDSQVTMMFWYRQQPGQSLTLIATANQGSEATYESGFVIDKFPISRPNLTFSTLTVSNMSPEDSSIYLCSCKIGNTEAFFGQGTRLTVV.

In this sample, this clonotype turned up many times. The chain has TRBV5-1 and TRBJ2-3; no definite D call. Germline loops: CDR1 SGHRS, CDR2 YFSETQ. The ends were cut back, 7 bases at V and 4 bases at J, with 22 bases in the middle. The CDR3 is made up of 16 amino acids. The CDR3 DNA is TGCGCCAGCCGCCTCGGTGGCCTCTCGTCGGCAGATACGCAGTATTTT. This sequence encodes CASRLGGLSSADTQYF.

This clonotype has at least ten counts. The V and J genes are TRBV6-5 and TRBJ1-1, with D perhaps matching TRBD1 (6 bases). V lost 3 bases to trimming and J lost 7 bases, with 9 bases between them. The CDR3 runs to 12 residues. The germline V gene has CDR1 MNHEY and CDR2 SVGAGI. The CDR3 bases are TGTGCCAGCAGTTATATGGACAGTGAAGCTTTCTTT. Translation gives CASSYMDSEAFF.

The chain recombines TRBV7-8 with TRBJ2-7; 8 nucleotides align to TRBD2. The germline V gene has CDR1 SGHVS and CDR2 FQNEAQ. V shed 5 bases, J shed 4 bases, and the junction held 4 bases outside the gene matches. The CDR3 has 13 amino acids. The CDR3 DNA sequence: TGTGCCAGCAGCCAACTAGCGGTATACGAGCAGTACTTC. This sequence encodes CASSQLAVYEQYF.

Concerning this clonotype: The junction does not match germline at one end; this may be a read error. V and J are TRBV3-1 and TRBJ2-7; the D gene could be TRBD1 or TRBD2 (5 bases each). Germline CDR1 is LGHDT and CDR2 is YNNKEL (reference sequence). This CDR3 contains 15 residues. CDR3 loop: CACSPAQGPSYEQYF. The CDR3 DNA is TGTGCCTGCAGCCCCGCCCAGGGACCCTCGTACGAGCAGTACTTC.

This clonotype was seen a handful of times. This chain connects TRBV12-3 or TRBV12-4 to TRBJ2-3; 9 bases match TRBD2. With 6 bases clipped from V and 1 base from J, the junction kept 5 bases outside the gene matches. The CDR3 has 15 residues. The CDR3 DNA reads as TGTGCCAGCAGCGGTAGCGGGAGCGGCACAGATACGCAGTATTTT. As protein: CASSGSGSGTDTQYF.

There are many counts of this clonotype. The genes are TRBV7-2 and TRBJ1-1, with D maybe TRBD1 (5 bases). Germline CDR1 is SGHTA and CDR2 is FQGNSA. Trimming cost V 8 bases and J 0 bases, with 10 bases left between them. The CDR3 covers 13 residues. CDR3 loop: CASENRMNTEAFF. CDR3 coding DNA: TGTGCCAGCGAGAACAGGATGAACACTGAAGCTTTCTTT.